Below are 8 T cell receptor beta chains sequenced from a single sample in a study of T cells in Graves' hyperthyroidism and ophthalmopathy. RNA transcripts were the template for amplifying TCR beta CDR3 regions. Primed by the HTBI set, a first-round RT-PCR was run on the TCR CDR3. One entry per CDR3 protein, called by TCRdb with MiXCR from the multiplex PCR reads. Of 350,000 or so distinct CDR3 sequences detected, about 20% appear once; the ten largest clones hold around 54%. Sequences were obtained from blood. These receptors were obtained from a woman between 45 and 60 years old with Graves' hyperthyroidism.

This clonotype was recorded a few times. The CDR3 spells CASSAVAGSYNEQFF. The CDR3 coding sequence is TGTGCCAGCAGCGCGGTAGCGGGCTCCTACAATGAGCAGTTCTTC. The chain is built from TRBV9 and TRBJ2-1, with 7 positions matching TRBD2. Germline assignment: CDR1 SGDLS and CDR2 YYNGEE. J gave up 0 bases and V 3 bases, and 3 bases lay outside the gene matches. This CDR3 region has 15 residues.

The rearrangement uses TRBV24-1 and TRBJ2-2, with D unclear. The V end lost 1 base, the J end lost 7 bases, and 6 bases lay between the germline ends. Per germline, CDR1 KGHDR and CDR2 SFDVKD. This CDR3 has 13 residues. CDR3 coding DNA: TGTGCCACCAGTGATTTTTCGGGCGGGGAGCTGTTTTTT. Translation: CATSDFSGGELFF.

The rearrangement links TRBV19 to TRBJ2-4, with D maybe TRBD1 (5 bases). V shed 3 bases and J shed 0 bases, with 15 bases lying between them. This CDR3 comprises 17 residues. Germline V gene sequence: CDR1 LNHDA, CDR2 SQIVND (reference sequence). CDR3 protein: CASSMWGRTVAKNIQYF. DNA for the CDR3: TGTGCCAGTAGTATGTGGGGCAGAACTGTAGCCAAAAACATTCAGTACTTC.

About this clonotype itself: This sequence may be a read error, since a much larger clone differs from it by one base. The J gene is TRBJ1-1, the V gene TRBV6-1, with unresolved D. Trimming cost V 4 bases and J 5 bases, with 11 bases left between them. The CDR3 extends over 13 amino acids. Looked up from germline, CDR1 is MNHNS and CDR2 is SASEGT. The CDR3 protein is CASSGAPGTEAFF. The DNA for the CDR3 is TGTGCCAGCAGTGGAGCGCCTGGGACTGAAGCTTTCTTT.

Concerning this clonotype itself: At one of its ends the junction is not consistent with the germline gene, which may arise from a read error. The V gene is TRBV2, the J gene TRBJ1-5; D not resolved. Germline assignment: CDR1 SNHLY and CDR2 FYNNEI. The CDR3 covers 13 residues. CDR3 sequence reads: CASSEGSNQPKHF. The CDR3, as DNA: TGTGCCAGCAGTGAGGGCAGCAATCAGCCCAAGCATTTT.

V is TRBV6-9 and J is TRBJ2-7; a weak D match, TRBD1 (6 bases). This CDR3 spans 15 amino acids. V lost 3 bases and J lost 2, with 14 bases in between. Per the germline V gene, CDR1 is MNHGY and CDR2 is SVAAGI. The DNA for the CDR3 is TGTGCCAGCAGTTACGGTCAGGGGAGTACCTACGAGCAGTACTTC. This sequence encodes CASSYGQGSTYEQYF.

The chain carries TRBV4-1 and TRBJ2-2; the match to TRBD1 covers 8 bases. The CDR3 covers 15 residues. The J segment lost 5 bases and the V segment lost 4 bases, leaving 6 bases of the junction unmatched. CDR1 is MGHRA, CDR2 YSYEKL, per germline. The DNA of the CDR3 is TGCGCCAGCAGCCTAGGACAGGGTCGAACCGGGGAGCTGTTTTTT. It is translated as CASSLGQGRTGELFF.

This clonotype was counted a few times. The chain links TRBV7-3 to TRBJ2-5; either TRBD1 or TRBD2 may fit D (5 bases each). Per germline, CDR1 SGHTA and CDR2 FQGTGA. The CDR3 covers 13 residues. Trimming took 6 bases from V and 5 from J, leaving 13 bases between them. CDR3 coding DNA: TGTGCCAGCAGTATTACCGAGGGGGAGACCCAGTACTTC. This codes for CASSITEGETQYF.